This T cell receptor (beta chain) was sequenced for a study of blood T cell repertoires in COVID-19. The germline V gene encodes CDR1 SQVTM and CDR2 ANQGSEA. The CDR3 is 10 amino acids. Trimming shortened V by 7 bases and J by 5 bases, and 8 bases separated the two germline ends. Sequencing was performed with immunoSEQ multiplex PCR; in TCRdb, only in-frame clones are kept and a portion is missing. The sample contains roughly 95,000 clones, approximately 90% of which appear only once. V and J are TRBV29-1 and TRBJ2-5; no reliable D call. This clonotype originated in a woman between 50 and 59 years old in a cohort sampled during active COVID-19. The specimen was peripheral blood. The CDR3: CSAYWETQYF. In DNA form, the CDR3 reads TGCAGCGCTTACTGGGAGACCCAGTACTTC.